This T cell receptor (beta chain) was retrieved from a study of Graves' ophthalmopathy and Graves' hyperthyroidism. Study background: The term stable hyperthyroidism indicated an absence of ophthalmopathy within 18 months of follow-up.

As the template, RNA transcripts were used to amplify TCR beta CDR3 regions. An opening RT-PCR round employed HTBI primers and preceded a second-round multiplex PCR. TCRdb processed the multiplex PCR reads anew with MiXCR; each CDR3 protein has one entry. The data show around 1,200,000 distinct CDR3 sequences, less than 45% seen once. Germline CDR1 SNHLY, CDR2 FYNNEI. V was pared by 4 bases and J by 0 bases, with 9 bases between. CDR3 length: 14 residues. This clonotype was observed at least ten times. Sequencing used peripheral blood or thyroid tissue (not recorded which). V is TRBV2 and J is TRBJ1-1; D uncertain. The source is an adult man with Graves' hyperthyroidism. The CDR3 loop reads CASSVAGMNTEAFF. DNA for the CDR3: TGTGCCAGCAGTGTGGCGGGCATGAACACTGAAGCTTTCTTT.